This T cell receptor (beta chain) was recovered during a study of Ad26.COV2.S vaccination and SARS-CoV-2 variants. Study as a whole: The vaccine Ad26.COV2.S was put into the muscle once, or twice with 56 days between. General study results and limits: Whether participants received vaccine or placebo, their non-spike TCR breadth was similar.

About this clone: Its antigen is undetermined.

Assay used: immunoSEQ multiplex PCR; TCRdb lists only in-frame clones, some missing. The profile covers roughly 350,000 clones, with about 88% appearing a single time and around 6.4% taken by the ten largest. Specified treatment: roughly 20 received Ad26.COV2.S at low or high dose, single or two shots; 5 received placebo; per-sample allocation not given. Collection of the samples took place on day 63 after the first injection of vaccine or placebo. Source: peripheral blood, taken in a trial of Ad26.COV2.S vaccine versus placebo. The receptor was derived from a person between 18 and 65 years old who received the Ad26.COV2.S COVID-19 vaccine or a placebo.

The CDR3 sequence is CASSQPPRLAGGIGELFF. The CDR3 DNA reads as TGCGCCAGCAGCCAACCCCCCAGACTAGCGGGAGGAATCGGGGAGCTGTTTTTT. J is TRBJ2-2 and V is TRBV4-3; 13 positions agree with TRBD2. J was trimmed by 7 bases and V by 2 bases; bases with no gene match: 10. This CDR3 spans 18 amino acids. Germline V gene lookup returns CDR1 LGHNA and CDR2 YSLEER.